Shown below are 12 T cell receptor beta chains from a single sample sequenced in a study of T cells in Graves' hyperthyroidism and ophthalmopathy. RNA transcripts provided the source from which TCR beta CDR3 regions were amplified. The study used the HTBI primer set for a first-round RT-PCR of the TCR CDR3. TCRdb re-analysed the multiplex PCR reads in MiXCR, keeping a single row per CDR3 protein. The sample consists of 400,000 to 600,000 distinct CDR3 sequences, about 16% of them appearing once. Sequences were obtained from blood. Receptors were obtained from a woman aged 30 to 39 with Graves' ophthalmopathy.

This clonotype was seen only a few times. V and J are TRBV27 and TRBJ1-2; TRBD1 is a possible D gene (6 bases). V shed 6 bases and J shed 11 bases, with 22 bases lying between them. Germline V gene lookup returns CDR1 MNHEY and CDR2 SMNVEV (reference sequence). The CDR3 contains 14 residues. The CDR3 DNA reads as TGTGCCAGCAGCATAGCCGGGGGCGCGGTCGGTTACACCTTC. Its protein product is CASSIAGGAVGYTF.

This clonotype was seen at least ten times. The chain links TRBV5-5 to TRBJ2-3; possibly TRBD2 for D (5 bases). Trimming shortened V by 3 bases and J by 5 bases, and 7 bases separated the two germline ends. Germline V gene lookup returns CDR1 SGHKS and CDR2 YYEKEE (reference sequence). This CDR3 has 12 residues. CDR3 nucleotide sequence: TGTGCCAGCAGCTCCGCGGGAGATACGCAGTATTTT. Translated, it gives CASSSAGDTQYF.

This clonotype was detected a few times. The chain joins TRBV7-9 to TRBJ2-1, with TRBD1 identical over 7 bases. The CDR3 runs 14 residues. V lost 5 bases and J lost 6; bases outside the gene matches: 7. The germline gives CDR1 SEHNR, CDR2 FQNEAQ (reference sequence). The CDR3 is CASSPKGASNEQFF. The CDR3 DNA reads TGTGCCAGCAGCCCAAAGGGGGCCTCCAATGAGCAGTTCTTC.

The V call is TRBV28, the J call TRBJ2-4; 8 bases align to TRBD2. This CDR3 has 15 residues. V was clipped by 5 bases and J by 3 bases; unmatched bases: 6. Per the germline V gene, CDR1 is MDHEN and CDR2 is SYDVKM. CDR3 nucleotide sequence: TGTGCCAGCAGTGGGGCGGGAGGCGTCAAAAACATTCAGTACTTC. Its protein is CASSGAGGVKNIQYF. Together with reference TRBV28 and TRBJ2-4, the CDR3 gives the full variable domain: DVKVTQSSRYLVKRTGEKVFLECVQDMDHENMFWYRQDPGLGLRLIYFSYDVKMKEKGDIPEGYSVSREKKERFSLILESASTNQTSMYLCASSGAGGVKNIQYFGAGTRLSVL.

CDR3 sequence (DNA): TGTGCCAGCAGCTTGGACGGCAGACCGCTGACCGGGGAGCTGTTTTTT. Its translation: CASSLDGRPLTGELFF. The chain combines TRBV5-4 with TRBJ2-2; the D is unclear. The V end lost 0 bases, the J end lost 5 bases, and 14 bases lay between the germline ends. The CDR3 runs 16 residues. Per germline, CDR1 SGHNT and CDR2 YYREEE (reference sequence).

This clonotype showed up just a few times. The rearrangement uses TRBV7-9 and TRBJ1-3; D unclear. V was cut by 6 bases and J by 3 bases, with 12 bases left in between. The CDR3 sequence is 14 residues long. Germline CDR1 SEHNR, CDR2 FQNEAQ (reference sequence). The CDR3 here is CASSYTAGGNTIYF. For the CDR3, the DNA is TGTGCCAGCAGTTATACAGCAGGTGGAAACACCATATATTTT.

The chain joins TRBV6-2 or TRBV6-3 to TRBJ1-1, with D perhaps matching TRBD1 (5 bases). This CDR3 is built from 13 residues. Deletions cut 6 bases from V and 11 bases from J, with 19 bases between. Germline V CDR1 and CDR2: MNHEY, SVGEGT. In DNA form, the CDR3 reads TGTGCCAGCAGCTCCGCCCAGGGAGCGAGGGCTTTCTTT. This sequence encodes CASSSAQGARAFF.

The chain combines TRBV20-1 with TRBJ1-6; 7 bases are shared with TRBD1. Looked up from germline, CDR1 is DFQATT and CDR2 is SNEGSKA (reference sequence). Trimming removed 3 bases from V and 5 bases from J; junction bases left unmatched: 4. This CDR3 is 14 amino acids long. The CDR3: CSASWGQHNSPLHF. Written as DNA, the CDR3 is TGCAGTGCTAGTTGGGGACAGCATAATTCACCCCTCCACTTT.

This clonotype was detected a few times. The chain is built from TRBV5-8 and TRBJ2-1, with D perhaps TRBD2 (6 bases). Germline CDR1 reads SGHTS; CDR2 reads YDEGEE. The CDR3 covers 11 residues. The CDR3 DNA follows: TGTGGCTGGGACTCCAGGGATGAGCAGTTCTTC. It translates to CGWDSRDEQFF.

This clonotype showed up many times. The chain carries TRBV5-1 and TRBJ2-1, with D maybe TRBD2 (5 bases). Germline V gene data show CDR1 as SGHRS and CDR2 as YFSETQ. The CDR3 spans 15 residues. V was pared by 1 base and J by 8 bases, with 16 bases between. The CDR3 region is CASSLFTRGGDEQFF. CDR3 nucleotides: TGCGCCAGCAGCTTGTTCACAAGAGGAGGCGATGAGCAGTTCTTC.

This clonotype has at least ten counts. J is TRBJ1-3 and V is TRBV30; no definite D call. With 0 bases removed from V and 7 bases from J, the gap between germline ends came to 10 bases. In germline, CDR1 is GTSNPN, CDR2 SVGIG (reference sequence). This CDR3 contains 13 residues. In DNA form, the CDR3 reads TGTGCCTGGAGTGTACTATTGGGGAACACCATATATTTT. Amino acid sequence: CAWSVLLGNTIYF.

The chain employs TRBV5-4 and TRBJ2-1; D gene unclear. Per germline, CDR1 SGHNT and CDR2 YYREEE (reference sequence). Trimming shortened V by 0 bases and J by 0 bases, and 7 bases separated the two germline ends. The CDR3 loop spans 15 amino acids. CDR3 nucleotides: TGTGCCAGCAGCTTGGAACCCGGCTCCTACAATGAGCAGTTCTTC. Residues: CASSLEPGSYNEQFF. Based on the CDR3 plus reference TRBV5-4 and TRBJ2-1, the full variable domain is ETGVTQSPTHLIKTRGQQVTLRCSSQSGHNTVSWYQQALGQGPQFIFQYYREEENGRGNFPPRFSGLQFPNYSSELNVNALELDDSALYLCASSLEPGSYNEQFFGPGTRLTVL.